The source of this TCR beta chain is a study of metastatic and nonmetastatic thyroid tumors. Study information: Peripheral blood and tumor or nodule samples from malignant and benign thyroid patients were compared. Study outcomes and limitations: Reports indicated that malignant thyroid tumors showed significantly higher TCR beta diversity than benign nodules did, in blood and tumor.

As to this clone: What it recognizes is unknown.

As originally analysed: The study's classifier, a distant-metastasis tool for papillary thyroid cancer, was built using CDR3 differences across clinicopathological groups. TCRdb re-called the PCR reads with MiXCR. These V and J calls rely on TCRdb rather than the paper's analysis. The top ten clones hold 9.2% of a sample with tens of thousands of clones, roughly 25% of them seen once. This CDR3 region has 13 residues. Trimming at V came to 3 bases and at J to 6 bases, leaving 2 bases not matched to a gene. Germline V gene data show CDR1 as GTSNPN and CDR2 as SVGIG (reference sequence). Ahead of thyroid surgery, no patient had received treatment of any kind.

The receptor's source is a female donor with papillary thyroid cancer or a benign thyroid nodule (not recorded which). Some clones in this sample may be carry-over from other donors' samples. The sequenced sample consisted of blood. The rearrangement uses TRBV30 and TRBJ1-6; 7 nucleotides match TRBD1. The CDR3 DNA follows: TGTGCCTGGAGAGACAGGGTTAATTCACCCCTCCACTTT. It encodes CAWRDRVNSPLHF.